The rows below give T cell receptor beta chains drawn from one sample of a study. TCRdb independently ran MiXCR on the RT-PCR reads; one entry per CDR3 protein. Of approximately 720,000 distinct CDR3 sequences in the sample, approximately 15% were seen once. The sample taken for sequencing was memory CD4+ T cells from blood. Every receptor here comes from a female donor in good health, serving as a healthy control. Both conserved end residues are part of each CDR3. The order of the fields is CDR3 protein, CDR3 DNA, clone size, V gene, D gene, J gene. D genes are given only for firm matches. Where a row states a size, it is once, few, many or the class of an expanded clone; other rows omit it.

CDR3 protein: CASSKGTAGEKLFF; CDR3 DNA: TGCGCCAGCAGCAAAGGGACTGCGGGGGAAAAACTGTTTTTT; clone size: .; V gene: TRBV5-1; D gene: .; J gene: TRBJ1-4
CDR3 protein: CSAGKQGGGNTIYF; CDR3 DNA: TGCAGTGCCGGAAAGCAGGGGGGCGGAAACACCATATATTTT; clone size: few; V gene: TRBV20-1; D gene: TRBD1; J gene: TRBJ1-3
CDR3 protein: CASSYSGGRAPYNEQFF; CDR3 DNA: TGTGCCAGCAGTTACTCGGGCGGGAGAGCCCCCTACAATGAGCAGTTCTTC; clone size: .; V gene: TRBV6-6; D gene: TRBD2; J gene: TRBJ2-1
CDR3 protein: CASSNGQGASRSDTQYF; CDR3 DNA: TGTGCCAGCAGCAACGGACAGGGGGCTTCGAGGTCAGATACGCAGTATTTT; clone size: few; V gene: TRBV14; D gene: TRBD1; J gene: TRBJ2-3
CDR3 protein: CASSLEAGGAYEQYF; CDR3 DNA: TGTGCCAGCAGCTTAGAGGCTGGGGGCGCATACGAGCAGTACTTC; clone size: many; V gene: TRBV7-6; D gene: .; J gene: TRBJ2-7
CDR3 protein: CASSQAAVAGGQETQYF; CDR3 DNA: TGCGCCAGCAGCCAGGCAGCAGTAGCGGGAGGCCAAGAGACCCAGTACTTC; clone size: many; V gene: TRBV4-1; D gene: TRBD2; J gene: TRBJ2-5
CDR3 protein: CASSAGPSKGYTF; CDR3 DNA: TGTGCCAGCAGCGCCGGGCCCTCCAAGGGCTACACCTTC; clone size: .; V gene: TRBV9; D gene: .; J gene: TRBJ1-2
CDR3 protein: CATSAIGGEQFF; CDR3 DNA: TGTGCCACCAGTGCCATCGGTGGTGAGCAGTTCTTC; clone size: .; V gene: TRBV24-1; D gene: .; J gene: TRBJ2-1
CDR3 protein: CASGRGGGIYNEQFF; CDR3 DNA: TGTGCCAGCGGCCGTGGTGGGGGTATTTACAATGAGCAGTTCTTC; clone size: .; V gene: TRBV27; D gene: .; J gene: TRBJ2-1
CDR3 protein: CASSSATTGGTSPLHF; CDR3 DNA: TGCGCCAGCAGCTCCGCTACGACAGGGGGCACTTCACCCCTCCACTTT; clone size: .; V gene: TRBV5-1; D gene: TRBD1; J gene: TRBJ1-6
CDR3 protein: CASLSGRANEQFF; CDR3 DNA: TGTGCCAGCCTTAGCGGGAGGGCGAATGAGCAGTTCTTC; clone size: many; V gene: TRBV18; D gene: TRBD2; J gene: TRBJ2-1
CDR3 protein: CSAIVYNEQFF; CDR3 DNA: TGCAGTGCCATTGTCTACAATGAGCAGTTCTTC; clone size: many; V gene: TRBV20-1; D gene: .; J gene: TRBJ2-1
CDR3 protein: CAITRALGDNEQFF; CDR3 DNA: TGTGCCATCACCAGGGCCTTGGGGGACAATGAGCAGTTCTTC; clone size: many; V gene: TRBV28; D gene: .; J gene: TRBJ2-1
CDR3 protein: CASNTQALQPQHF; CDR3 DNA: TGCGCCAGCAATACACAGGCTCTACAGCCCCAGCATTTT; clone size: .; V gene: TRBV10-2; D gene: .; J gene: TRBJ1-5
CDR3 protein: CASSLVAVITDTQYF; CDR3 DNA: TGTGCCAGCAGCTTAGTCGCGGTAATCACAGATACGCAGTATTTT; clone size: many; V gene: TRBV7-6; D gene: .; J gene: TRBJ2-3
CDR3 protein: CAISEVAGGSGEKLFF; CDR3 DNA: TGTGCCATCAGTGAGGTGGCAGGGGGCTCCGGTGAGAAACTGTTTTTT; clone size: many; V gene: TRBV10-3; D gene: TRBD1; J gene: TRBJ1-4
CDR3 protein: CASSLGVGRTPFHEQYF; CDR3 DNA: TGTGCCAGCAGCTTAGGGGTCGGGCGGACCCCTTTTCACGAGCAGTACTTC; clone size: many; V gene: TRBV7-2; D gene: .; J gene: TRBJ2-7
CDR3 protein: CARVPTSGTYNEQFF; CDR3 DNA: TGTGCCAGAGTTCCCACTAGCGGGACCTACAATGAGCAGTTCTTC; clone size: many; V gene: TRBV7-2; D gene: TRBD2; J gene: TRBJ2-1
CDR3 protein: CASSPETGLFGYTF; CDR3 DNA: TGTGCCAGCAGCCCAGAGACAGGATTATTTGGCTACACCTTC; clone size: .; V gene: TRBV7-2; D gene: .; J gene: TRBJ1-2
CDR3 protein: CASSPLAGTGGYQPQHF; CDR3 DNA: TGTGCCAGCTCACCATTAGCCGGGACAGGGGGATATCAGCCCCAGCATTTT; clone size: many; V gene: TRBV18; D gene: TRBD1; J gene: TRBJ1-5